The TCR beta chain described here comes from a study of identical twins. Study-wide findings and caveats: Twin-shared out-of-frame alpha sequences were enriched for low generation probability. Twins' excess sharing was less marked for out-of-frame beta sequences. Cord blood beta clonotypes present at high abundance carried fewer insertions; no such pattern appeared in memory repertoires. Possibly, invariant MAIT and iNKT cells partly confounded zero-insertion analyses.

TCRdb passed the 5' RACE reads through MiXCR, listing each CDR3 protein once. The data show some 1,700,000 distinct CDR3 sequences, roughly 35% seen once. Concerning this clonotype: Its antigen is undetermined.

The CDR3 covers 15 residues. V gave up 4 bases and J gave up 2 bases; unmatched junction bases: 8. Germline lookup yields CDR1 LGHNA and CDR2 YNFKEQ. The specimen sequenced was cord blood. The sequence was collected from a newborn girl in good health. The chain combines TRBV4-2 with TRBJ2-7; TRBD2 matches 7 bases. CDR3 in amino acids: CASSLQREGPYEQYF. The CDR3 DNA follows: TGTGCCAGCAGCCTGCAGCGGGAAGGCCCCTACGAGCAGTACTTC.